Listed here is a single T cell receptor (beta chain). What it binds is unknown. This specimen belongs to a study of cytomegalovirus exposure and HLA in healthy donors. Notes on the study in general: There were three CMV-associated chains whose specificity for CMV antigens was confirmed in vitro. Several of the most significant clusters appeared, in a later analysis, to be linked to common viral pathogens.

Though nominally healthy at sampling, donors likely had unrecorded immune exposures. Primers: 60 Vbeta forward and 13 Jbeta reverse. The authors' processing: Per a later analysis, the number of unique TCR beta chains was some 82 million, of which about 11 million were shared. The method was immunoSEQ multiplex PCR; TCRdb's version includes in-frame clones alone and lacks a portion of them. The V and J calls and clone size are taken from that table; D and trimming were inferred from the DNA. The sample includes around 120,000 clones, roughly 77% of them seen just once. Per the germline V gene, CDR1 is KGHSH and CDR2 is LQKENI. This CDR3 region has 16 residues. Trimming pared 5 bases from V and 3 bases from J, leaving 18 bases between.

The sequenced material came from PBMCs. The origin of this receptor is a man younger than 35 in good health and CMV-seronegative. The gene calls are TRBV18 and TRBJ2-3, with D perhaps matching TRBD2 (5 bases). The CDR3 region is CASSAVVLTTTDTQYF. Here the CDR3 DNA reads TGTGCCAGCTCAGCCGTGGTTCTGACTACTACAGATACGCAGTATTTT.